This TCR beta chain is from a study of T-cell memory formation after mild COVID-19. About the research overall: TCR clusters were mostly confined to one donor each. Study-wide results and caveats: Mainly CM and EM harbored the contracting CD4+ clones; mainly EMRA harbored the CD8+ ones. Balance between CD4 and CD8 was seen in clones contracting day 15 to 85, and a CD4+ lean was seen in later expanders.

This clonotype was detected only a few times. Its target is unknown. With constant-segment primers, 5'RACE yielded cDNA libraries of TCR alpha and TCR beta that carried sample barcodes and UMIs. In TCRdb, the 5' RACE reads were re-called with MiXCR into one record per CDR3 protein. In the table there are approximately 60,000 distinct CDR3 sequences, 9% to 9.5% of which are singletons. Sequenced input: PBMCs or a T cell subset sorted from them (not recorded which). The source is a man aged 18 to 30 who had mild COVID-19 (a few samples of this study predate the infection). Cell type and time point are not known.

The CDR3 DNA reads TGCGCCAGCAGCCTACAGGGGGGGGACAAAGCTTTCTTT. Its translation is CASSLQGGDKAFF. The V and J genes are TRBV4-3 and TRBJ1-1; TRBD1 matches at 8 bases. The CDR3 runs 13 residues. V gave up 4 bases and J gave up 9 bases; unmatched junction bases: 7. The germline V gene encodes CDR1 LGHNA and CDR2 YSLEER.